The 10 T cell receptor beta chains reported below all come from one sample, sequenced in a study of T cells expressing NK-cell markers. For each CDR3 protein, TCRdb gives one entry from its re-call of the 5' RACE reads, without DNA. The table lists more than 400,000 distinct CDR3 sequences, with roughly 7.2% in the top ten. Sequenced sample: blood T cells: a sorted CD56 or NKG2C T cell subset, CD4+ or CD8+ T cells, or bulk PBMC T cells (not recorded which). The receptors derive from a woman between 18 and 70 years old in good health.

The chain joins TRBV20-1 to TRBJ2-1; the D call of TRBD2 rests on TCRdb alone, since no DNA is present to check it. The CDR3 has 14 amino acids. CDR1 and CDR2 from the germline V gene are DFQATT and SNEGSKA (reference sequence). The CDR3 loop reads CSATTSGTYNEQFF.

The chain couples TRBV20-1 to TRBJ1-3; without DNA, the TCRdb call of TRBD1 cannot be checked. The germline CDR1 and CDR2 sequences are DFQATT and SNEGSKA (reference sequence). CDR3 length: 14 residues. The CDR3 sequence is CSATDTGSGNTIYF.

The genes are TRBV7-2 and TRBJ1-2; without DNA, the TCRdb call of TRBD1 cannot be checked. In germline, CDR1 is SGHTA, CDR2 FQGNSA. The CDR3 is 14 amino acids. Here the CDR3 reads CASSRIGGAFGYTF.

The V call is TRBV11-2, the J call TRBJ2-1; TCRdb's D call, TRBD2, is unchecked because there is no DNA. The CDR3 loop spans 18 amino acids. Germline CDR1 is SGHAT and CDR2 is FQNNGV. This chain's CDR3 is CASSLEAPRDYLNNEQFF.

This chain links TRBV12-3 or TRBV12-4 with TRBJ2-2; without DNA, the TCRdb call of TRBD2 cannot be checked. The CDR3 has 12 amino acids. CDR3 amino acids: CASTLGHGELFF.

This sequence joins TRBV6-1 and TRBJ1-1; the TCRdb D gene call, TRBD1, has no DNA to confirm it. CDR1 MNHNS and CDR2 SASEGT come from the germline V gene. The CDR3 contains 16 residues. CDR3 loop: CASSPLTPDGNTEAFF.

The chain uses TRBV14 and TRBJ2-2. Germline loops: CDR1 SGHDN, CDR2 FVKESK. This CDR3 spans 16 amino acids. CDR3 region: CASSKLWGAGTGELFF.

The chain is built from TRBV5-1 and TRBJ2-2. The length of the CDR3 is 11 residues. Germline lookup yields CDR1 SGHRS and CDR2 YFSETQ. Here the CDR3 reads CASRGTGELFF.

The chain uses TRBV4-3 and TRBJ1-1. This CDR3 has 15 amino acids. From germline, CDR1 is LGHNA and CDR2 YSLEER. The CDR3 protein is CASSQDRLMNTEAFF.

The V and J genes are TRBV11-3 and TRBJ2-2; checking the TCRdb D call of TRBD2 is not possible without DNA. Germline V lookup: CDR1 SGHNT, CDR2 YENEEA. The CDR3 is 15 amino acids. This chain's CDR3 is CASSLEASLPGELFF.